This T cell receptor (beta chain) was found in a study of blood T cell repertoires in COVID-19. Clones were read by immunoSEQ multiplex PCR, and TCRdb kept only the in-frame ones, dropping some. The table lists 55,000 to 75,000 clones, approximately 80% of them singletons. Germline-derived CDR1 and CDR2 are SSHAT and FNYEAQ (reference sequence). The CDR3 sequence is 16 residues long. Trimming removed 5 bases from V and 2 bases from J, with 19 bases in between. The rearrangement links TRBV7-7 to TRBJ2-7; tentatively, D is TRBD1 (5 bases). Sample: peripheral blood. The receptor was isolated from a man in his 70s with acute or convalescent COVID-19. In DNA, the CDR3 is TGTGCCAGCAGCCATAGGCCCGGACACGGTACCTACGAGCAGTACTTC. Encoded protein: CASSHRPGHGTYEQYF.